This T cell receptor (beta chain) was retrieved from a study of T cells after yellow fever vaccination. At least ten counts were recorded for this clonotype. At one end, the junction sequence differs from germline, possibly due to a read error. In TCRdb, the 5' RACE reads were re-called with MiXCR into one record per CDR3 protein. The sample carries roughly 330,000 distinct CDR3 sequences, 3% to 4.5% recorded once. Germline V gene sequence: CDR1 SGHNT, CDR2 YYREEE (reference sequence). This CDR3 has 15 amino acids. Specimen: PBMCs, collected 5 days after the yellow fever booster vaccination. The J gene is TRBJ2-2, the V gene TRBV5-4; a possible D gene is TRBD1 (6 bases). This receptor was taken from a man between 18 and 35 years old who received the YFV17D yellow fever vaccine. CDR3 sequence reads: CASSLAGANTGELFF. CDR3 in DNA: TGCGCCAGCAGCTTGGCAGGGGCAAACACCGGGGAGCTGTTTTTT.